This T cell receptor (beta chain) was captured in a study of T cell repertoires in ileal Crohn's disease. The germline gives CDR1 SNHLY, CDR2 FYNNEI. The ends lost 10 bases at V and 3 bases at J; junction bases unmatched: 10. This CDR3 region has 15 residues. Clones were sequenced by immunoSEQ multiplex PCR, and TCRdb holds only the in-frame ones, with some missing. This sample has almost 6,000 clones, with about 95% found just once. The chain employs TRBV2 and TRBJ2-7; 12 positions match TRBD1. The sequence derives from an adult with Crohn's disease. Sequences were obtained from ileal tissue. The CDR3 DNA is TGTGCCACGTCCGGGACAGGGGGCGCGGACTACGAGCAGTACTTC. It translates to CATSGTGGADYEQYF.